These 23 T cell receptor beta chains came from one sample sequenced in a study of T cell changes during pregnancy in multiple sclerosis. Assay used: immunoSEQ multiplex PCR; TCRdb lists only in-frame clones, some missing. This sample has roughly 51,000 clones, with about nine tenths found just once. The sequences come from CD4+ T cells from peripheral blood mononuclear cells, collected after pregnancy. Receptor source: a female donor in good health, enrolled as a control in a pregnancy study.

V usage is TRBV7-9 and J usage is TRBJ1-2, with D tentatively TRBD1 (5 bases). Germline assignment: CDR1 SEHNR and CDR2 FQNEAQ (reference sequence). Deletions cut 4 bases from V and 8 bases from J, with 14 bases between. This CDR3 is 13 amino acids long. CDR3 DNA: TGTGCCAGCAGCTCCACAGGTTCCCGCGGCTACACCTTC. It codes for CASSSTGSRGYTF.

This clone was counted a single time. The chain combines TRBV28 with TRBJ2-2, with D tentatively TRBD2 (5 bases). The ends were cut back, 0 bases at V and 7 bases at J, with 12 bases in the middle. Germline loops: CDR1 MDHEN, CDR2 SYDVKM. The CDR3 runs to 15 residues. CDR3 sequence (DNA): TGTGCCAGCAGTTTATGGAGGGCGGCGAGCGGGGAGCTGTTTTTT. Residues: CASSLWRAASGELFF.

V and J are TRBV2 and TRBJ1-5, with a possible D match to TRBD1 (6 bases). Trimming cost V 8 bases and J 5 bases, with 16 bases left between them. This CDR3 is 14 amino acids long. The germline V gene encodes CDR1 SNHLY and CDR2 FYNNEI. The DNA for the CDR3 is TGTGCCAGCGGGGGGGCGGGTCGGCATCAGCCCCAGCATTTT. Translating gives CASGGAGRHQPQHF. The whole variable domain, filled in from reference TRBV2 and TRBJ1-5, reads EPEVTQTPSHQVTQMGQEVILRCVPISNHLYFYWYRQILGQKVEFLVSFYNNEISEKSEIFDDQFSVERPDGSNFTLKIRSTKLEDSAMYFCASGGAGRHQPQHFGDGTRLSIL.

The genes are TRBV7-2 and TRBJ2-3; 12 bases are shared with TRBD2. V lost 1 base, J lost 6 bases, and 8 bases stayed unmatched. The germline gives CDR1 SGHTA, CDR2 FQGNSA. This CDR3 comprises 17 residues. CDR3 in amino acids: CASSLGASGGAGDTQYF. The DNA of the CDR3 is TGTGCCAGCAGCTTAGGCGCTAGCGGGGGGGCAGGGGATACGCAGTATTTT.

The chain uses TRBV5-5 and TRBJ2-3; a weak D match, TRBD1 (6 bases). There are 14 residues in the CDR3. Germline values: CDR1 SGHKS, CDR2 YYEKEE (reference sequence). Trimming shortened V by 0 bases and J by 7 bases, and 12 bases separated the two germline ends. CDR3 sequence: CASSLGGQVNTQYF. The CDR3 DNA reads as TGTGCCAGCAGCTTGGGGGGGCAGGTAAATACGCAGTATTTT.

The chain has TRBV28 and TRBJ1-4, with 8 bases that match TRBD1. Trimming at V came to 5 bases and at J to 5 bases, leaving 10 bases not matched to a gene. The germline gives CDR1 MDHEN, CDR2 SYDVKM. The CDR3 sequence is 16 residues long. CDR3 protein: CASSETGQVRNEKLFF. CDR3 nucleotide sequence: TGTGCCAGCAGTGAAACGGGACAGGTCAGAAATGAAAAACTGTTTTTT.

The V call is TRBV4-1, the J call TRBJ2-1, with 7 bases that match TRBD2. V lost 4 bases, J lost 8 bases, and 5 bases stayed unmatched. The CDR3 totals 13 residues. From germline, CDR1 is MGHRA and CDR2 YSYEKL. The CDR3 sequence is CASSRGLFDEQFF. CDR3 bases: TGCGCCAGCAGCCGGGGACTATTCGATGAGCAGTTCTTC.

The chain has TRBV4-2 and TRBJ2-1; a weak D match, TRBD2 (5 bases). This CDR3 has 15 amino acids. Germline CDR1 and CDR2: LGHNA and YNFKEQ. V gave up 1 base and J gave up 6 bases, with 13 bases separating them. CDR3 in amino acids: CASSQAGSKGNEQFF. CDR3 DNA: TGTGCCAGCAGCCAAGCGGGGTCCAAAGGCAATGAGCAGTTCTTC.

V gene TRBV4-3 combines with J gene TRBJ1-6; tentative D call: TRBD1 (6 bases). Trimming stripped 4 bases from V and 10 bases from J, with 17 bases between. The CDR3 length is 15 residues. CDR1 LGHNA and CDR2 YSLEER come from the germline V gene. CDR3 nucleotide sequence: TGCGCCAGCAGCCCAACGGACGGGGGGCGGTCACCCCTCCACTTT. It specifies CASSPTDGGRSPLHF.

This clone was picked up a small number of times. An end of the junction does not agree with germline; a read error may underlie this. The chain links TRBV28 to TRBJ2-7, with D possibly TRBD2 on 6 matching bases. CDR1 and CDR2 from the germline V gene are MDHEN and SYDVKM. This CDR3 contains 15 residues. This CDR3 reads CACNLGGTASSEQYF. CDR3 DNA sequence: TGTGCCTGCAATTTGGGGGGTACCGCCTCCTCCGAGCAGTACTTC.

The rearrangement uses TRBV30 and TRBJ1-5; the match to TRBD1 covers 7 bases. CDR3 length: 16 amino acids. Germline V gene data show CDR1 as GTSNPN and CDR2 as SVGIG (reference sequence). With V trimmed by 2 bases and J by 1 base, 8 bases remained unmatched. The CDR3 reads CAWSQNRGQSNQPQHF. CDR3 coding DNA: TGTGCCTGGAGTCAGAACAGGGGCCAGAGCAATCAGCCCCAGCATTTT.

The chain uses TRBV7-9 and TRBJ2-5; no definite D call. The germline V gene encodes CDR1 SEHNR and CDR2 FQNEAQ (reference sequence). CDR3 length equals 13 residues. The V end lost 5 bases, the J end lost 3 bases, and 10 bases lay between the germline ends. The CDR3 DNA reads TGTGCCAGCAGCCCAGGTCCTGAAGAGACCCAGTACTTC. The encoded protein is CASSPGPEETQYF.

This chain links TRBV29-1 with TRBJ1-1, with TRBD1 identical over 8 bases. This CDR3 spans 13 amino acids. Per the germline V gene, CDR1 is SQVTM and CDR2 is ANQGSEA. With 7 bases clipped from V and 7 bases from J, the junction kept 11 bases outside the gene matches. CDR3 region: CSANTGGAFEAFF. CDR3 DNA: TGCAGCGCAAATACAGGGGGTGCCTTTGAAGCTTTCTTT.

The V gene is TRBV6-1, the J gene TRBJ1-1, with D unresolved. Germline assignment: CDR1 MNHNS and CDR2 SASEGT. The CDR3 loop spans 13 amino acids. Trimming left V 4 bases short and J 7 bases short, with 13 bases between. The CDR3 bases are TGTGCCAGCAGTGCCCAGGTTCAGGATGAAGCTTTCTTT. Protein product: CASSAQVQDEAFF.

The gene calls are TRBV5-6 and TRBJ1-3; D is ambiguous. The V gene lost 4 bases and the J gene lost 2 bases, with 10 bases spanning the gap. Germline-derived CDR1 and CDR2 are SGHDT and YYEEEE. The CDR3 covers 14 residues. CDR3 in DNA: TGTGCCAGCAGCCTACGAGCCCCTGGAAACACCATATATTTT. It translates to CASSLRAPGNTIYF.

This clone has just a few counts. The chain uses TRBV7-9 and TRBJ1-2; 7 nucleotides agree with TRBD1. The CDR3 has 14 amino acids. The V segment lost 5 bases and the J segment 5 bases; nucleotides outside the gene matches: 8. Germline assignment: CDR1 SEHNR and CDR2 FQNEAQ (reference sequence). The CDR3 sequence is CASSPWDSRYGYTF. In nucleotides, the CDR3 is TGTGCCAGCAGCCCATGGGACAGTAGATATGGCTACACCTTC. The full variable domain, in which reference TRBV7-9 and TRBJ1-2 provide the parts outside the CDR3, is DTGVSQNPRHKITKRGQNVTFRCDPISEHNRLYWYRQTLGQGPEFLTYFQNEAQLEKSRLLSDRFSAERPKGSFSTLEIQRTEQGDSAMYLCASSPWDSRYGYTFGSGTRLTVV.

The CDR3 DNA sequence: TGTGCCAGTAGGGCCCTCAGGGACACTGAAGCTTTCTTT. Translation: CASRALRDTEAFF. The V call is TRBV6-1, the J call TRBJ1-1, with D tentatively TRBD1 (5 bases). Germline CDR1 reads MNHNS; CDR2 reads SASEGT. The CDR3 sequence is 13 residues long. Trimming took 9 bases from V and 3 from J, leaving 14 bases between them.

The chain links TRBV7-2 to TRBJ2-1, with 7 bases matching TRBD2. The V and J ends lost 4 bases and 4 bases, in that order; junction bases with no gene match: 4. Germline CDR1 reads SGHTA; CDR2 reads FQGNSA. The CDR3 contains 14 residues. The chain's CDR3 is CASSSGTTYNEQFF. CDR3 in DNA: TGTGCCAGCAGCTCCGGGACTACATACAATGAGCAGTTCTTC.

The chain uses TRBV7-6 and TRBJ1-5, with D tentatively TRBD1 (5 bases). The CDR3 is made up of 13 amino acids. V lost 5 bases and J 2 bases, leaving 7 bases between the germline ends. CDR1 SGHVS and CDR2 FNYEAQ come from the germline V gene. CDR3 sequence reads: CASSGGGNQPQHF. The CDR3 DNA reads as TGTGCCAGCAGCGGGGGGGGCAATCAGCCCCAGCATTTT.

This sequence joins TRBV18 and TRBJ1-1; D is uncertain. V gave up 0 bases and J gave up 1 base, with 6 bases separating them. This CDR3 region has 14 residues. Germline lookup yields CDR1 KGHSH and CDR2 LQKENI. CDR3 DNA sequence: TGTGCCAGCTCACCACCCCCAGGGAACACTGAAGCTTTCTTT. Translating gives CASSPPPGNTEAFF.

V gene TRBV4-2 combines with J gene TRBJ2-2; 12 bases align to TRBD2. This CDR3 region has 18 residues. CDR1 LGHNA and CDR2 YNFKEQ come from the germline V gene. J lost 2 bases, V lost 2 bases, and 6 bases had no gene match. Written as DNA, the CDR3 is TGTGCCAGCAGCCAAATCGGACTAGCGGGGATAAACACCGGGGAGCTGTTTTTT. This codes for CASSQIGLAGINTGELFF.

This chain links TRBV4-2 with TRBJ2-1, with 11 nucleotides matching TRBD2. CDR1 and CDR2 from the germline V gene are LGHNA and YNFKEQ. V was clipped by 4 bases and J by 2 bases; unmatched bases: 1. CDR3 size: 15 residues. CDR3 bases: TGTGCCAGCAGCCCGACTAGCGGGACCTACAATGAGCAGTTCTTC. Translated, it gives CASSPTSGTYNEQFF.

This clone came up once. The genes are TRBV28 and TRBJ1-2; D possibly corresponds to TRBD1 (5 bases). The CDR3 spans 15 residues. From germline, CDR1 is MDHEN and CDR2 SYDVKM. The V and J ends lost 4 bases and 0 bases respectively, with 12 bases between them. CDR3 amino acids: CASSSDTPPNYGYTF. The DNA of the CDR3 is TGTGCCAGCAGTTCGGACACCCCGCCTAACTATGGCTACACCTTC.